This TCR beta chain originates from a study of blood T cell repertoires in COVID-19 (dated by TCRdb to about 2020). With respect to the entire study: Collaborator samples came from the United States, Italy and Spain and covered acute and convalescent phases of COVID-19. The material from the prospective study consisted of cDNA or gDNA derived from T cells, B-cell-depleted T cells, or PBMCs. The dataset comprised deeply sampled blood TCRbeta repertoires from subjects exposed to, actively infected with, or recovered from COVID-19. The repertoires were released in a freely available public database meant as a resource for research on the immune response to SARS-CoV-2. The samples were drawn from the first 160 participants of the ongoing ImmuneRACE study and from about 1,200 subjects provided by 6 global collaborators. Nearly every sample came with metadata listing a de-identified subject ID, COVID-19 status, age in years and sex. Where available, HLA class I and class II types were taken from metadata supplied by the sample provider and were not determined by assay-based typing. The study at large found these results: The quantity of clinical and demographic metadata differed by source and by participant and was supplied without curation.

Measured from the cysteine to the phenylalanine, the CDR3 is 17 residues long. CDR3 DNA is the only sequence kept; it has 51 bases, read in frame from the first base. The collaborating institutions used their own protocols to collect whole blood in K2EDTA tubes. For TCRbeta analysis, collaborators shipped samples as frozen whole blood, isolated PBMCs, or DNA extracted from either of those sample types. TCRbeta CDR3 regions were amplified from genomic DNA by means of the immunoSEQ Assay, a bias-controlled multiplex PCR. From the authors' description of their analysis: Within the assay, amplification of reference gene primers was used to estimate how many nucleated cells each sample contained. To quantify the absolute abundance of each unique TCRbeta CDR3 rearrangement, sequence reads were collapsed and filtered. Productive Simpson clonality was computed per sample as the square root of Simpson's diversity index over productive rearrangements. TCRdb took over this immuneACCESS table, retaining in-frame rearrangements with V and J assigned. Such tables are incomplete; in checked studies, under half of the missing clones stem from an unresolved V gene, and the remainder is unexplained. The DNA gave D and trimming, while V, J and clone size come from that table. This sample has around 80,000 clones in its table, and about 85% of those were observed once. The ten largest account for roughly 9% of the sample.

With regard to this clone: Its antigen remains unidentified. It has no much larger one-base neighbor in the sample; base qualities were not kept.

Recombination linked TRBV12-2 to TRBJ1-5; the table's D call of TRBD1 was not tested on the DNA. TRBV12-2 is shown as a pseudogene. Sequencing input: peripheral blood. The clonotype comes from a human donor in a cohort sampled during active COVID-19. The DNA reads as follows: TGTGCAAGTCGCTCCCGAGTGGGACAGGCCCTCCCCCAGCCCCAGCATTTT. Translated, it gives CASRSRVGQALPQPQHF.